The entry that follows covers one T cell receptor (beta chain) sequence. Its antigen is as yet unknown. These data originate in a study of T cells in Graves' hyperthyroidism and ophthalmopathy. Overall study findings and caveats: Most thyroid clonotypes expanded above 0.001 appeared in blood too.

The authors obtained PBMCs from around 11 ml of fresh peripheral blood. The germline CDR1 and CDR2 sequences are SEHNR and FQNEAQ (reference sequence). The CDR3 has 14 amino acids. The ends lost 7 bases at V and 9 bases at J; junction bases unmatched: 15. Researchers took RNA transcripts and amplified the TCR beta CDR3 regions from them. HTBI primers were used for first-round RT-PCR of the TCR CDR3. Each CDR3 protein is one row after TCRdb ran MiXCR on the multiplex PCR reads. The repertoire has some 700,000 distinct CDR3 sequences, around a sixth of them found once; the top ten carry less than 20%. What was sequenced was blood. This sequence was found in a middle-aged man with Graves' hyperthyroidism. The chain recombines TRBV7-9 with TRBJ2-7; 7 positions match TRBD2. The CDR3 sequence: CASTSTSPGEVQYF. The CDR3 DNA sequence: TGTGCCAGCACCTCGACTAGCCCGGGAGAGGTGCAGTACTTC. The variable domain in full, with the rest retrieved from reference TRBV7-9 and TRBJ2-7, is DTGVSQNPRHKITKRGQNVTFRCDPISEHNRLYWYRQTLGQGPEFLTYFQNEAQLEKSRLLSDRFSAERPKGSFSTLEIQRTEQGDSAMYLCASTSTSPGEVQYFGPGTRLTVT.